One and the same sample provided the 30 T cell receptor beta chains below, sequenced in a study of T-cell reconstitution after alpha-beta-depleted transplantation in children. Researchers prepared the TCRbeta library using unique molecular identifiers, the study reports. Each CDR3 protein is one row after TCRdb ran MiXCR on the PCR reads. The profile shows almost 500,000 distinct CDR3 sequences, roughly 10% of them singletons. The sample here was PBMCs, taken before TCRalphabeta/CD19-depleted stem cell transplant. The origin of the receptors is a child aged 2 to 10 with inherited bone marrow failure, due to receive a stem cell transplant.

The chain's CDR3 is CASSLLPAGGPDTQYF. The CDR3 region has the DNA TGTGCCAGCAGTTTACTCCCAGCGGGAGGGCCCGATACGCAGTATTTT. J is TRBJ2-3 and V is TRBV27, with TRBD2 matching over 10 bases. CDR3 size: 16 residues. Germline V gene sequence: CDR1 MNHEY, CDR2 SMNVEV (reference sequence). The J segment lost 6 bases and the V segment lost 2 bases, leaving 8 bases of the junction unmatched.

This clonotype has at least ten counts. The missing conserved phenylalanine or tryptophan at the end of this CDR3 makes a read error likely. The J gene is TRBJ2-5, the V gene TRBV9; 7 bases are shared with TRBD2. Looked up from germline, CDR1 is SGDLS and CDR2 is YYNGEE. Germline trimming cut 1 base from V and 3 bases from J; bases unmatched to any gene: 9. The CDR3 spans 16 residues. CDR3 region: CASSVLGALAEETQYL. CDR3 DNA sequence: TGTGCCAGCAGCGTACTAGGGGCTCTAGCGGAAGAGACCCAGTACCTC.

Worth noting for this clonotype: This may stem from a read error, because a much larger clone lies one nucleotide away. The chain uses TRBV5-5 and TRBJ2-7; D is uncertain. This CDR3 spans 15 amino acids. Germline V lookup: CDR1 SGHKS, CDR2 YYEKEE (reference sequence). CDR3 bases: TGTGTCAGCAGCTTGTCTCTAGGCCTCTTGAGCGAGCAGTACTTC. Amino acid sequence: CVSSLSLGLLSEQYF.

This clonotype was seen at least ten times. V is TRBV6-2 or TRBV6-3 and J is TRBJ1-1; 10 bases are a match to TRBD1. Germline values: CDR1 MNHEY, CDR2 SVGEGT. This CDR3 has 13 amino acids. V lost 6 bases, J lost 4 bases, and 2 bases stayed unmatched. CDR3 nucleotide sequence: TGTGCCAGCAGGACAGGGGGCCCCACTGAAGCTTTCTTT. Encoded protein: CASRTGGPTEAFF.

This clonotype was found many times. One end of the junction varies from germline; a read error may be responsible. The V gene is TRBV29-1, the J gene TRBJ2-3; D not certain. CDR3 length: 12 amino acids. Germline CDR1 reads SQVTM; CDR2 reads ANQGSEA. The CDR3 DNA follows: TGCAGCGTGGAAGTCTCCACAGATACGCAGTATTTT. Encoded protein: CSVEVSTDTQYF.

This sequence joins TRBV20-1 and TRBJ2-3; no definite D call. Germline CDR1 DFQATT, CDR2 SNEGSKA (reference sequence). Trimming took 3 bases from V and 6 from J, leaving 19 bases between them. The CDR3 runs to 15 residues. CDR3 nucleotide sequence: TGCAGTGCTAGGGCTCCACTCCTCCTGGGGGATACGCAGTATTTT. Translation: CSARAPLLLGDTQYF.

This clonotype is a singleton in its sample. V gene TRBV25-1 combines with J gene TRBJ2-5; D is unclear. The germline V and J ends were trimmed by 1 base and 3 bases, with 6 bases remaining between them. This CDR3 region has 13 residues. The germline V gene encodes CDR1 MGHDK and CDR2 SYGVNS. The CDR3 is CASSEFSKETQYF. The CDR3 DNA reads as TGTGCCAGCAGTGAATTTAGTAAAGAGACCCAGTACTTC.

In this sample, this clonotype turned up many times. The chain employs TRBV12-3 or TRBV12-4 and TRBJ2-1; the D is unclear. This CDR3 region has 15 residues. V lost 8 bases and J lost 7, with 21 bases in between. The CDR3 is CASGLFEGPRNEQFF. The DNA of the CDR3 is TGTGCCAGCGGCCTCTTCGAAGGGCCAAGGAATGAGCAGTTCTTC.

V gene TRBV12-3 or TRBV12-4 combines with J gene TRBJ2-3, with a weak D call TRBD2 (5 bases). This CDR3 spans 12 amino acids. V gave up 4 bases and J gave up 8 bases, with 10 bases separating them. This CDR3 reads CASSSLAGTQYF. As DNA, the CDR3 is TGTGCCAGCAGTTCCCTAGCCGGTACGCAGTATTTT.

The chain has TRBV4-3 and TRBJ2-7; tentatively, D is TRBD2 (5 bases). CDR3 length: 14 amino acids. Germline CDR1 is LGHNA and CDR2 is YSLEER. Trimming removed 0 bases from V and 4 bases from J, with 10 bases in between. In DNA form, the CDR3 reads TGCGCCAGCAGCCAAGATCGGAGGCCTTACGAGCAGTACTTC. Its protein is CASSQDRRPYEQYF.

This chain links TRBV18 with TRBJ1-1; D gene uncertain. The CDR3 runs 13 residues. Germline-derived CDR1 and CDR2 are KGHSH and LQKENI. The V end lost 4 bases, the J end lost 3 bases, and 9 bases lay between the germline ends. CDR3 sequence: CASSLDLDTEAFF. As DNA, the CDR3 is TGTGCCAGCTCACTCGACCTGGACACTGAAGCTTTCTTT. Full variable domain (outside the CDR3, taken from reference TRBV18 and TRBJ1-1): NAGVMQNPRHLVRRRGQEARLRCSPMKGHSHVYWYRQLPEEGLKFMVYLQKENIIDESGMPKERFSAEFPKEGPSILRIQQVVRGDSAAYFCASSLDLDTEAFFGQGTRLTVV.

The chain joins TRBV28 to TRBJ2-1; D could derive from TRBD1 or TRBD2 (6 bases each). Trimming cost V 6 bases and J 5 bases, with 23 bases left between them. Looked up from germline, CDR1 is MDHEN and CDR2 is SYDVKM. This CDR3 is built from 17 residues. CDR3 nucleotides: TGTGCCAGCAGATCCTCCCGTGGGGGGCGTGTTCACAATGAGCAGTTCTTC. It yields the protein CASRSSRGGRVHNEQFF.

This chain uses TRBV3-1 with TRBJ2-3; no firm D call. The V gene lost 3 bases and the J gene lost 2 bases, with 9 bases spanning the gap. Germline V lookup: CDR1 LGHDT, CDR2 YNNKEL (reference sequence). The length of the CDR3 is 14 residues. The CDR3 protein is CASSHPSNTDTQYF. The CDR3 DNA reads as TGTGCCAGCAGCCATCCCTCAAACACAGATACGCAGTATTTT.

In this sample, this clonotype turned up many times. The chain is built from TRBV12-3 or TRBV12-4 and TRBJ2-3, with TRBD1 matching over 7 bases. The V and J ends lost 8 bases and 3 bases, in that order; junction bases with no gene match: 8. This CDR3 is 14 amino acids long. CDR3 protein: CASRHRGGTDTQYF. The CDR3 coding sequence is TGTGCCAGCCGACACAGGGGTGGGACAGATACGCAGTATTTT.

This clonotype was seen repeatedly, ten times or more. This chain links TRBV5-4 with TRBJ2-5, with D tentatively TRBD2 (6 bases). V was cut by 2 bases and J by 5 bases, with 19 bases left in between. The CDR3 has 16 amino acids. CDR1 is SGHNT, CDR2 YYREEE, per germline (reference sequence). For the CDR3, the DNA is TGTGCCAGCAGCTTACTGCCGGGACTTAGGGAGGAGACCCAGTACTTC. This translates into CASSLLPGLREETQYF.

The rearrangement uses TRBV4-2 and TRBJ2-3; D perhaps matches TRBD1 (5 bases). This CDR3 has 15 amino acids. Trimming removed 8 bases from V and 1 base from J, with 16 bases in between. Germline CDR1 reads LGHNA; CDR2 reads YNFKEQ. CDR3: CASRYLEGGTDTQYF. The DNA of the CDR3 is TGTGCCAGCCGGTACTTAGAAGGGGGCACAGATACGCAGTATTTT.

In this sample, this clonotype turned up many times. This chain links TRBV6-1 with TRBJ2-7; no definite D call. This CDR3 region has 13 residues. V was trimmed by 5 bases and J by 4 bases, leaving 12 bases between them. Germline-derived CDR1 and CDR2 are MNHNS and SASEGT. The CDR3 nucleotides read TGTGCCAGCAGTAGCTTTAATGGGTACGAGCAGTACTTC. Translated: CASSSFNGYEQYF.

At least ten counts were recorded for this clonotype. The CDR3 spells CASSSVRGSYEQYF. The CDR3 DNA follows: TGTGCCAGCAGCTCCGTCCGGGGTTCCTACGAGCAGTACTTC. The V gene is TRBV7-2, the J gene TRBJ2-7; the D gene is possibly TRBD2 (5 bases). CDR3 size: 14 residues. V lost 4 bases and J 1 base, leaving 11 bases between the germline ends. Germline V gives CDR1 SGHTA, CDR2 FQGNSA. The variable domain in full, with the rest retrieved from reference TRBV7-2 and TRBJ2-7, is GAGVSQSPSNKVTEKGKDVELRCDPISGHTALYWYRQSLGQGLEFLIYFQGNSAPDKSGLPSDRFSAERTGGSVSTLTIQRTQQEDSAVYLCASSSVRGSYEQYFGPGTRLTVT.

This clonotype has a count of ten or more. The V gene is TRBV15, the J gene TRBJ2-1; D is unclear. Deletions cut 0 bases from V and 9 bases from J, with 15 bases between. The length of the CDR3 is 15 residues. CDR1 and CDR2 from the germline V gene are LNHNV and YYDKDF (reference sequence). For the CDR3, the DNA is TGTGCCACCAGCAGAGATCCCGGCTATCTTAGTGAGCAGTTCTTC. Its protein product is CATSRDPGYLSEQFF.

This clonotype has a single count. The CDR3 region is CACCPILHGTLAYEQYF. In DNA form, the CDR3 reads TGTGCCTGCTGTCCAATTCTGCACGGGACGCTCGCCTACGAGCAGTACTTC. This chain links TRBV3-1 with TRBJ2-7, with D perhaps assigned TRBD1 or TRBD2 (5 bases each). Germline V gives CDR1 LGHDT, CDR2 YNNKEL (reference sequence). This CDR3 has 17 amino acids. The V end was cut by 11 bases, the J end by 2 bases, with 28 bases between.

This clonotype occurred a few times. At one boundary the junction diverges from the germline segment, which might be a read error. V and J are TRBV20-1 and TRBJ2-7, with a tentative D call TRBD2 (6 bases). CDR3 size: 15 residues. CDR1 is DFQATT, CDR2 SNEGSKA, per germline (reference sequence). CDR3 loop: CCARDLAESSYEQYF. CDR3 in DNA: TGCTGTGCTAGAGATTTAGCGGAAAGCTCCTACGAGCAGTACTTC.

The chain is built from TRBV2 and TRBJ2-1, with 11 bases aligning to TRBD2. The CDR3 is 15 residues long. Per the germline V gene, CDR1 is SNHLY and CDR2 is FYNNEI. J lost 5 bases, V lost 6 bases, and 6 bases had no gene match. The CDR3 loop reads CASSVTSGSDNEQFF. The DNA for the CDR3 is TGTGCCAGCAGCGTAACTAGCGGGAGCGACAATGAGCAGTTCTTC.

This clonotype has ten or more counts. The CDR3 protein is CASSLALSSYNEQFF. The CDR3 coding sequence is TGTGCCAGCAGTTTAGCCCTGAGCTCCTACAATGAGCAGTTCTTC. V is TRBV12-3 or TRBV12-4 and J is TRBJ2-1; D ambiguous. The CDR3 is made up of 15 amino acids. V dropped 0 bases and J dropped 0 bases, with 6 bases sitting between them.

This clonotype was detected many times. CDR3 residues: CSATSSPGYNEQFF. In DNA, the CDR3 is TGCAGTGCTACATCCTCCCCGGGTTACAATGAGCAGTTCTTC. The chain combines TRBV20-1 with TRBJ2-1; no firm D call. The CDR3 totals 14 residues. Per germline, CDR1 DFQATT and CDR2 SNEGSKA (reference sequence). The germline V and J ends were trimmed by 4 bases and 4 bases, with 14 bases remaining between them.

This clonotype was seen only a few times. V gene TRBV30 combines with J gene TRBJ2-1; D possibly corresponds to TRBD2 (6 bases). The CDR3 totals 11 residues. V was pared by 4 bases and J by 13 bases, with 14 bases between. Per the germline V gene, CDR1 is GTSNPN and CDR2 is SVGIG (reference sequence). CDR3 DNA sequence: TGTGCCTGGAAAGAGGTGGGAGGCCAGTTCTTC. Its translation: CAWKEVGGQFF.

This clonotype was detected ten times or more. The chain recombines TRBV4-3 with TRBJ1-4; weak D call: TRBD1 (6 bases). This CDR3 region has 15 residues. The germline V and J ends were trimmed by 0 bases and 5 bases, with 10 bases remaining between them. From germline, CDR1 is LGHNA and CDR2 YSLEER. This CDR3 is CASSQDWGANEKLFF. For the CDR3, the DNA is TGCGCCAGCAGCCAAGATTGGGGGGCAAATGAAAAACTGTTTTTT.

The sample holds a few counts of this clonotype. J is TRBJ1-4 and V is TRBV6-6, with 9 positions matching TRBD1. CDR1 is MNHNY and CDR2 is SVGAGI in the germline V gene (reference sequence). The CDR3 loop spans 13 amino acids. Germline trimming cut 6 bases from V and 8 bases from J; bases unmatched to any gene: 4. CDR3 DNA sequence: TGTGCCAGCAGGTCCGACAGGGGGGAAAAACTGTTTTTT. It codes for CASRSDRGEKLFF.

This clonotype was detected only a few times. The chain carries TRBV7-8 and TRBJ2-1; 7 bases map to TRBD2. Losses at the gene ends were 3 bases for V and 0 bases for J; bases not matched to a gene: 5. This CDR3 region has 16 residues. CDR1 and CDR2 (germline): SGHVS, FQNEAQ. The chain's CDR3 is CASSLIPSGSYNEQFF. The DNA of the CDR3 is TGTGCCAGCAGCTTGATTCCTAGCGGCTCCTACAATGAGCAGTTCTTC.

The rearrangement uses TRBV7-6 and TRBJ2-2; weak D call: TRBD2 (6 bases). The CDR3 contains 16 residues. The germline V gene has CDR1 SGHVS and CDR2 FNYEAQ. V shed 2 bases and J shed 6 bases, with 16 bases lying between them. DNA of the CDR3: TGTGCCAGCAGCTTAAGGGAGACTAGGGCCCCCGGGGAGCTGTTTTTT. It is translated as CASSLRETRAPGELFF.

Ten or more counts support this clonotype. The chain employs TRBV5-1 and TRBJ1-1; a possible D gene is TRBD1 (6 bases). With 0 bases removed from V and 3 bases from J, the gap between germline ends came to 12 bases. Germline V lookup: CDR1 SGHRS, CDR2 YFSETQ. This CDR3 has 15 residues. Here the CDR3 reads CASSLAGQGHTEAFF. CDR3 DNA sequence: TGCGCCAGCAGCTTGGCCGGGCAGGGGCACACTGAAGCTTTCTTT.